These 15 T cell receptor beta chains were sequenced from one sample in a study of memory CD8 T cells in hepatitis C reinfection. Specified time point: pre-reinfection, 55 to 20 weeks before reinfection detection. The sorted cells went straight to TCR sequencing with no prior in vitro expansion. The protocol was immunoSEQ multiplex PCR, while the TCRdb copy is restricted to in-frame clones and leaves out a portion. The sample includes 50,000 or so clones, 85% to 90% of them seen just once. Sequencing was done on a sample of naive CD8+ T cells sorted from blood. The receptors derive from a man aged 18 to 30 with hepatitis C virus infection.

This clone was recorded once. This chain connects TRBV2 to TRBJ2-3; D is uncertain. V was cut by 10 bases and J by 4 bases, with 12 bases left in between. CDR1 is SNHLY, CDR2 FYNNEI, per germline. The CDR3 consists of 12 residues. This chain's CDR3 is CAIDPGADTQYF. In nucleotides, the CDR3 is TGTGCCATAGACCCGGGTGCAGATACGCAGTATTTT.

The V gene is TRBV4-2, the J gene TRBJ2-7; 7 positions agree with TRBD2. Looked up from germline, CDR1 is LGHNA and CDR2 is YNFKEQ. This CDR3 has 16 amino acids. The trim removed 4 bases at V and 3 bases at J, leaving 12 bases unmatched. CDR3 bases: TGTGCCAGCAGCCCGCGGGGCGCGGGAGTGAACTACGAGCAGTACTTC. This translates into CASSPRGAGVNYEQYF.

The V and J genes are TRBV12-5 and TRBJ2-5; tentative D call: TRBD2 (7 bases). The V gene's germline CDR1 is LGHNT and CDR2 FRNRAP. The CDR3 has 18 amino acids. V dropped 5 bases and J dropped 1 base, with 23 bases sitting between them. CDR3 sequence (DNA): TGTGCTAGTGGTCCCGGGAAAGTCGGGGGGCCCTTCCAAGAGACCCAGTACTTC. Translating it yields CASGPGKVGGPFQETQYF.

The sample holds one count of this clone. The V and J genes are TRBV7-3 and TRBJ2-7; 12 bases match TRBD2. V lost 3 bases and J lost 2; bases outside the gene matches: 2. This CDR3 spans 15 amino acids. CDR1 is SGHTA, CDR2 FQGTGA, per germline. The CDR3 loop is CASSFLAGGTYEQYF. The DNA of the CDR3 is TGTGCCAGCAGCTTCCTAGCGGGAGGGACCTACGAGCAGTACTTC.

This sequence joins TRBV10-1 and TRBJ2-2, with a tentative D call TRBD2 (5 bases). Trimming shortened V by 2 bases and J by 6 bases, and 10 bases separated the two germline ends. This CDR3 has 14 residues. Germline V gene sequence: CDR1 WNHNN, CDR2 SYGVQD (reference sequence). Written as DNA, the CDR3 is TGCGCCAGCAGTGAGAGTTGGGAGTCCGGGGAGCTGTTTTTT. Translated, it gives CASSESWESGELFF.

DNA of the CDR3: TGTGCCAGTAGCAGTACAGGGGGCACCGGGGAGCTGTTTTTT. This sequence encodes CASSSTGGTGELFF. The chain links TRBV19 to TRBJ2-2; 8 positions match TRBD1. V shed 6 bases and J 4 bases; nucleotides not matched to a gene: 4. CDR1 is LNHDA, CDR2 SQIVND, per germline (reference sequence). This CDR3 is 14 amino acids long.

Details on this clone: No conserved phenylalanine or tryptophan ends this CDR3, so it is likely a read error. The DNA is omitted, as the CDR3 cannot be located on it reliably, and the CDR3 follows TCRdb's listing. V gene TRBV5-4 combines with J gene TRBJ1-4; the D call TRBD1 from the table was never checked on the DNA. The CDR3 spans 9 residues, counting both ends. From germline, CDR1 is SGHNT and CDR2 YYREEE (reference sequence). The CDR3 sequence is CASRSCGGT.

The CDR3 DNA reads as TGTGCCAGCAGCTTGGTCCGACTAGCCTCGTACAATGAGCAGTTCTTC. Translation: CASSLVRLASYNEQFF. The chain joins TRBV5-6 to TRBJ2-1; 7 bases are shared with TRBD2. The length of the CDR3 is 16 residues. Trimming took 0 bases from V and 4 from J; bases not matched to a gene: 7. Germline assignment: CDR1 SGHDT and CDR2 YYEEEE.

The chain couples TRBV9 to TRBJ2-3; possibly TRBD2 for D (7 bases). The CDR3 runs 16 residues. Germline V gene sequence: CDR1 SGDLS, CDR2 YYNGEE. Trimming shortened V by 1 base and J by 4 bases, and 16 bases separated the two germline ends. CDR3 sequence: CASSVPLGGGPDTQYF. CDR3 DNA sequence: TGTGCCAGCAGCGTACCCCTGGGGGGGGGCCCAGATACGCAGTATTTT.

The chain links TRBV28 to TRBJ2-1; 8 nucleotides align to TRBD2. The CDR3 runs to 15 residues. V shed 4 bases, J shed 12 bases, and the junction held 14 bases outside the gene matches. From germline, CDR1 is MDHEN and CDR2 SYDVKM. The CDR3 sequence: CASSSPSGLPQGQFF. For the CDR3, the DNA is TGTGCCAGCAGTTCGCCTAGCGGGCTCCCTCAGGGGCAGTTCTTC.

CDR3 sequence reads: CASSPQTSGAGELFF. The CDR3 bases are TGTGCCAGCAGCCCTCAGACTAGCGGTGCCGGGGAGCTGTTTTTT. V usage is TRBV7-9 and J usage is TRBJ2-2, with 9 bases aligning to TRBD2. Germline V lookup: CDR1 SEHNR, CDR2 FQNEAQ (reference sequence). With V trimmed by 5 bases and J by 6 bases, 7 bases remained unmatched. The CDR3 totals 15 residues.

With respect to this clone: Sequence at one end of the junction differs from germline and may be a read error. The V and J genes are TRBV7-9 and TRBJ2-2, with D perhaps matching TRBD2 (6 bases). Germline V lookup: CDR1 SEHNR, CDR2 FQNEAQ (reference sequence). This CDR3 spans 14 amino acids. Here the CDR3 DNA reads TGTGCCAGCAGCTTATCAGAGAACACCGGGGGGCTGTTTTTT. It is translated as CASSLSENTGGLFF.

The chain links TRBV9 to TRBJ2-2; D call uncertain. The germline V gene encodes CDR1 SGDLS and CDR2 YYNGEE. The V and J ends lost 4 bases and 3 bases respectively, with 7 bases between them. The CDR3 runs to 13 residues. CDR3 sequence reads: CASSYGYTGELFF. DNA for the CDR3: TGTGCCAGCAGCTACGGGTACACCGGGGAGCTGTTTTTT.

The J gene is TRBJ2-3, the V gene TRBV11-2; unclear D gene. Per germline, CDR1 SGHAT and CDR2 FQNNGV. V was pared by 5 bases and J by 1 base, with 10 bases between. The CDR3 sequence is 14 residues long. The CDR3 loop reads CASSPDSGTDTQYF. In DNA form, the CDR3 reads TGTGCCAGCAGCCCAGACTCTGGCACAGATACGCAGTATTTT.

The chain combines TRBV27 with TRBJ2-7, with 11 bases identical to TRBD2. CDR3 size: 16 residues. After removal of 6 bases from V and 4 bases from J, the junction contained 11 bases not matched to a gene. CDR1 MNHEY and CDR2 SMNVEV come from the germline V gene (reference sequence). CDR3 protein: CASSATSGRYSYEQYF. The CDR3 DNA reads as TGTGCCAGCAGCGCCACTAGCGGGAGATATTCGTACGAGCAGTACTTC.